The rows below give T cell receptor beta chains drawn from one sample of a study of long-term antiretroviral therapy in people with HIV. Generated by immunoSEQ multiplex PCR, the TCRdb table keeps only in-frame clones and is missing some. Of 29,000 or so clones in the sample, 90% to 95% are singletons; the top ten hold less than 3.5%. This sample comprised unsorted PBMCs, obtained roughly 7.1 years after starting antiretroviral therapy. The receptor set was obtained from a man in his forties or fifties with HIV. Each CDR3 is given with its conserved first and last residue. Each record gives: J gene, V gene, D gene, clone size, CDR3 protein, CDR3 DNA. The D gene is left open where the match is weak. The listing skips clone size in some rows; elsewhere it reads once, few, many or a size class.

J gene: TRBJ2-3
V gene: TRBV18
D gene: -
clone size: -
CDR3 protein: CASSSTSSTDTQYF
CDR3 DNA: TGTGCCAGCAGTAGCACCTCTAGCACAGATACGCAGTATTTT

J gene: TRBJ2-3
V gene: TRBV6-4
D gene: -
clone size: -
CDR3 protein: CASSDNGGPDTQYF
CDR3 DNA: TGTGCCAGCAGTGACAACGGCGGGCCAGATACGCAGTATTTT

J gene: TRBJ1-1
V gene: TRBV30
D gene: -
clone size: -
CDR3 protein: CAWSVGKAEAFF
CDR3 DNA: TGTGCCTGGAGTGTAGGGAAGGCTGAAGCTTTCTTT

J gene: TRBJ2-2
V gene: TRBV19
D gene: -
clone size: -
CDR3 protein: CASRGPGTNTGELFF
CDR3 DNA: TGTGCCAGTAGGGGGCCAGGGACAAACACCGGGGAGCTGTTTTTT

J gene: TRBJ1-2
V gene: TRBV10-2
D gene: -
clone size: -
CDR3 protein: CASSETANYGYTF
CDR3 DNA: TGCGCCAGCAGTGAGACAGCTAACTATGGCTACACCTTC

J gene: TRBJ2-7
V gene: TRBV7-6
D gene: -
clone size: -
CDR3 protein: CASSFGGFEQYF
CDR3 DNA: TGTGCCAGCAGCTTCGGGGGTTTCGAGCAGTACTTC

J gene: TRBJ1-1
V gene: TRBV10-3
D gene: TRBD1
clone size: -
CDR3 protein: CAIGDSVNTEAFF
CDR3 DNA: TGTGCCATCGGGGACAGCGTGAACACTGAAGCTTTCTTT

J gene: TRBJ1-6
V gene: TRBV25-1
D gene: -
clone size: -
CDR3 protein: CASSSPGDSPLHF
CDR3 DNA: TGTGCCAGCAGTTCTCCAGGAGATTCACCCCTCCACTTT

J gene: TRBJ2-1
V gene: TRBV5-1
D gene: -
clone size: once
CDR3 protein: CASSGQGRQYNEQFF
CDR3 DNA: TGCGCCAGCAGCGGCCAAGGCCGGCAGTACAATGAGCAGTTCTTC

J gene: TRBJ1-6
V gene: TRBV7-2
D gene: -
clone size: few
CDR3 protein: CASSLGLINSPLHF
CDR3 DNA: TGTGCCAGCAGCTTAGGCCTGATTAATTCACCCCTCCACTTT

J gene: TRBJ2-7
V gene: TRBV18
D gene: TRBD2
clone size: -
CDR3 protein: CASSPGGLAYEQYF
CDR3 DNA: TGTGCCAGCTCACCAGGGGGACTAGCGTACGAGCAGTACTTC

J gene: TRBJ2-7
V gene: TRBV5-5
D gene: TRBD1
clone size: -
CDR3 protein: CASSGTGDYEQYF
CDR3 DNA: TGTGCCAGCAGCGGGACAGGGGACTACGAGCAGTACTTC

J gene: TRBJ2-1
V gene: TRBV27
D gene: -
clone size: -
CDR3 protein: CASSFAGGDYNEQFF
CDR3 DNA: TGTGCCAGCAGTTTCGCAGGGGGGGACTACAATGAGCAGTTCTTC

J gene: TRBJ1-6
V gene: TRBV10-2
D gene: -
clone size: -
CDR3 protein: CASRRDTDNSPLHF
CDR3 DNA: TGCGCCAGCCGCCGGGACACCGATAATTCACCCCTCCACTTT

J gene: TRBJ2-7
V gene: TRBV4-3
D gene: TRBD1
clone size: -
CDR3 protein: CASSQGFTGGYEQYF
CDR3 DNA: TGCGCCAGCAGCCAAGGGTTCACAGGGGGTTACGAGCAGTACTTC

J gene: TRBJ1-5
V gene: TRBV19
D gene: TRBD1
clone size: -
CDR3 protein: CASSIRRGQGQPQHF
CDR3 DNA: TGTGCCAGTAGTATACGCAGGGGGCAAGGGCAGCCCCAGCATTTT

J gene: TRBJ1-5
V gene: TRBV11-2
D gene: -
clone size: once
CDR3 protein: CASSPGTGNQPQHF
CDR3 DNA: TGTGCCAGCAGCCCGGGAACAGGGAATCAGCCCCAGCATTTT

J gene: TRBJ1-5
V gene: TRBV7-9
D gene: TRBD1
clone size: -
CDR3 protein: CASSSITGDQPQHF
CDR3 DNA: TGTGCCAGCAGCTCTATCACAGGGGATCAGCCCCAGCATTTT

J gene: TRBJ1-1
V gene: TRBV6-6
D gene: -
clone size: -
CDR3 protein: CASSYSVSVTNTEAFF
CDR3 DNA: TGTGCCAGCAGTTACTCGGTATCGGTGACGAACACTGAAGCTTTCTTT

J gene: TRBJ2-1
V gene: TRBV5-8
D gene: -
clone size: -
CDR3 protein: CASSDDLGGVYNEQFF
CDR3 DNA: TGTGCCAGCAGCGACGACCTGGGGGGTGTCTACAATGAGCAGTTCTTC